This T cell receptor (beta chain) derives from a study of T cell changes during pregnancy in multiple sclerosis. Germline loops: CDR1 SGHTA, CDR2 FQGNSA. The CDR3 has 16 residues. V shed 5 bases and J 1 base; nucleotides not matched to a gene: 9. Sequencing was performed with immunoSEQ multiplex PCR; in TCRdb, only in-frame clones are kept and a portion is missing. The table lists 25,000 to 30,000 clones, under 90% of them singletons. The J gene is TRBJ2-3, the V gene TRBV7-2, with TRBD1 matching over 7 bases. This receptor was obtained from a female donor in good health, enrolled as a control in a pregnancy study. The material was CD4+ T cells from peripheral blood mononuclear cells, obtained in the first trimester of pregnancy. Written as DNA, the CDR3 is TGTGCCAGCAGCCTTACCGCCGGGACAGGCACAGATACGCAGTATTTT. Translating gives CASSLTAGTGTDTQYF.